This T cell receptor beta chain is from a study of blood T cell repertoires in COVID-19. For the study at large: In each case, the material was cDNA or gDNA derived from T cells, B-cell-depleted T cells, or PBMCs.

The CDR3 spans 15 residues. Trimming shortened V by 5 bases and J by 5 bases, and 16 bases separated the two germline ends. CDR1 and CDR2 (germline): SGHTA, FQGNSA. Sequenced by immunoSEQ multiplex PCR; TCRdb stores in-frame clones only, minus some. This table holds more than 100,000 clones, over 70% found once. The specimen sequenced was peripheral blood. The sequence came from a man between 65 and 85 years old with acute or convalescent COVID-19. The rearrangement links TRBV7-2 to TRBJ1-5, with a weak D call TRBD1 (5 bases). In DNA, the CDR3 is TGTGCCAGCAGCCAAAGGGCAGGGAAGGATCAGCCCCAGCATTTT. It codes for CASSQRAGKDQPQHF.